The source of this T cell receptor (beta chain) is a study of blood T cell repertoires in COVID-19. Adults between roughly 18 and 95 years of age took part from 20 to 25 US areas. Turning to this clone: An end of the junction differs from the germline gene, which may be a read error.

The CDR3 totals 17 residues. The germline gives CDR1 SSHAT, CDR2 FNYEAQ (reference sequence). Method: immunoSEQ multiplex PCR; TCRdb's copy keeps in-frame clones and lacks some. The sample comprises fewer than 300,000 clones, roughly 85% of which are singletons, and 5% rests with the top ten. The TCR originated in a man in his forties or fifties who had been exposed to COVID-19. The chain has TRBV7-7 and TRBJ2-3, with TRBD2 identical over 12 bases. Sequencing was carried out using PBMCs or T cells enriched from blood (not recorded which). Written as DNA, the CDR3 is TGTGCTAGCAGCTTAGGAAGGACTAGCGGGAAGTCAGATACGCAGTATTTT. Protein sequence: CASSLGRTSGKSDTQYF. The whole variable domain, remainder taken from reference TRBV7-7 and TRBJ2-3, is GAGVSQSPRYKVTKRGQDVTLRCDPISSHATLYWYQQALGQGPEFLTYFNYEAQPDKSGLPSDRFSAERPEGSISTLTIQRTEQRDSAMYRCASSLGRTSGKSDTQYFGPGTRLTVL.